The 27 T cell receptor beta chains listed next were all sequenced from one sample in a study of T cell clonotyping in hematopoietic cell transplantation. Clones were read by immunoSEQ multiplex PCR, and TCRdb kept only the in-frame ones, dropping some. The sample lists roughly 28,000 clones; just over 90% were seen once. Described time point: recipient sample about 28 days before transplant, after cytoreduction. This specimen was peripheral blood mononuclear cells, taken before stem cell transplant. Source of these receptors: a man over 45 with acute myeloid leukemia. Some clones in this sample may be carry-over from other donors' samples.

V and J are TRBV19 and TRBJ1-4, with a tentative D call TRBD1 (5 bases). The germline CDR1 and CDR2 sequences are LNHDA and SQIVND (reference sequence). The CDR3 is made up of 13 amino acids. The germline V and J ends were trimmed by 6 bases and 8 bases, with 13 bases remaining between them. The CDR3 sequence is CASRPKGPEKLFF. The CDR3 DNA sequence: TGTGCCAGTAGACCGAAGGGGCCGGAAAAACTGTTTTTT.

The chain has TRBV14 and TRBJ1-1; D is undetermined. The V end was cut by 0 bases, the J end by 0 bases, with 2 bases between. Germline V CDR1 and CDR2: SGHDN, FVKESK. The length of the CDR3 is 13 residues. The CDR3 bases are TGTGCCAGCAGCCAAGAAGTGAACACTGAAGCTTTCTTT. As protein: CASSQEVNTEAFF.

The chain recombines TRBV11-2 with TRBJ2-7; D may correspond to TRBD1 or TRBD2 (5 bases each). V gave up 2 bases and J gave up 5 bases, with 10 bases separating them. This CDR3 is 13 amino acids long. Germline V gene lookup returns CDR1 SGHAT and CDR2 FQNNGV. CDR3 bases: TGTGCCAGCAGCTTACGGGTGGGGGACGAGCAGTACTTC. This sequence encodes CASSLRVGDEQYF.

The J gene is TRBJ2-3, the V gene TRBV11-2, with D tentatively TRBD1 (6 bases). The ends were cut back, 0 bases at V and 6 bases at J, with 10 bases in the middle. Germline V CDR1 and CDR2: SGHAT, FQNNGV. The CDR3 has 14 amino acids. CDR3 sequence: CASSLDLGGDTQYF. CDR3 DNA: TGTGCCAGCAGCTTAGATCTTGGGGGCGATACGCAGTATTTT.

This clone was counted between two and nine times. V and J are TRBV15 and TRBJ1-2; 9 bases line up with TRBD1. The J segment lost 8 bases and the V segment lost 0 bases, leaving 10 bases of the junction unmatched. From germline, CDR1 is LNHNV and CDR2 YYDKDF (reference sequence). The CDR3 loop spans 16 amino acids. CDR3 loop: CATSRDVDRGSEGYTF. Here the CDR3 DNA reads TGTGCCACCAGCAGAGATGTTGACAGGGGGTCCGAAGGCTACACCTTC.

V is TRBV30 and J is TRBJ2-1, with a weak D call TRBD2 (6 bases). The ends were cut back, 1 base at V and 0 bases at J, with 16 bases in the middle. The CDR3 extends over 17 amino acids. Germline V CDR1 and CDR2: GTSNPN, SVGIG (reference sequence). In DNA, the CDR3 is TGTGCCTGGAGTGACCCCGGGGGTAGCGGCTCCTACAATGAGCAGTTCTTC. Encoded protein: CAWSDPGGSGSYNEQFF.

The chain joins TRBV19 to TRBJ1-1; D is perhaps TRBD1 (5 bases). Germline loops: CDR1 LNHDA, CDR2 SQIVND (reference sequence). The CDR3 covers 13 residues. Trimming cost V 6 bases and J 1 base, with 9 bases left between them. CDR3 nucleotide sequence: TGTGCCAGTAGCCTAGGACAGAACACTGAAGCTTTCTTT. Its protein is CASSLGQNTEAFF.

The genes are TRBV9 and TRBJ2-5; TRBD1 aligns across 7 bases. Germline CDR1 SGDLS, CDR2 YYNGEE. V shed 3 bases, J shed 4 bases, and the junction held 9 bases outside the gene matches. The CDR3 has 15 amino acids. This chain's CDR3 is CASSARQGAGETQYF. CDR3 coding DNA: TGTGCCAGCAGCGCTAGACAGGGAGCAGGAGAGACCCAGTACTTC.

This chain connects TRBV11-2 to TRBJ1-2, with D maybe TRBD1 (5 bases). CDR3 size: 14 residues. Trimming shortened V by 5 bases and J by 5 bases, and 15 bases separated the two germline ends. CDR1 SGHAT and CDR2 FQNNGV come from the germline V gene. This CDR3 is CASSRSGLGYGYTF. The DNA of the CDR3 is TGTGCCAGCAGCCGATCAGGGTTGGGGTATGGCTACACCTTC.

The chain combines TRBV19 with TRBJ1-2, with TRBD1 identical over 7 bases. This CDR3 region has 13 residues. V lost 5 bases and J lost 4; bases outside the gene matches: 4. Germline CDR1 reads LNHDA; CDR2 reads SQIVND (reference sequence). This CDR3 reads CASSGTDLYGYTF. The CDR3 DNA reads as TGTGCCAGTAGTGGGACAGACCTCTATGGCTACACCTTC.

The chain carries TRBV28 and TRBJ1-2, with TRBD1 identical over 10 bases. Germline V gene data show CDR1 as MDHEN and CDR2 as SYDVKM. The CDR3 contains 14 residues. The J segment lost 9 bases and the V segment lost 2 bases, leaving 6 bases of the junction unmatched. The CDR3 spells CASSLRTGGGSYTF. The CDR3 DNA reads as TGTGCCAGCAGTTTACGGACAGGGGGTGGGAGCTACACCTTC.

The chain carries TRBV7-9 and TRBJ2-1; D remains unclear. Trimming pared 3 bases from V and 5 bases from J, leaving 5 bases between. The CDR3 length is 12 residues. Germline-derived CDR1 and CDR2 are SEHNR and FQNEAQ (reference sequence). The CDR3 coding sequence is TGTGCCAGCAGCTTCATCGACAATGAGCAGTTCTTC. It is translated as CASSFIDNEQFF. Full variable domain (missing parts from reference TRBV7-9 and TRBJ2-1): DTGVSQNPRHKITKRGQNVTFRCDPISEHNRLYWYRQTLGQGPEFLTYFQNEAQLEKSRLLSDRFSAERPKGSFSTLEIQRTEQGDSAMYLCASSFIDNEQFFGPGTRLTVL.

This clone appeared once. The CDR3 loop is CASTSGDSYYEQYF. The CDR3 nucleotides read TGTGCCAGCACCTCTGGGGACAGCTACTACGAGCAGTACTTC. The chain couples TRBV28 to TRBJ2-7; 7 nucleotides align to TRBD1. CDR1 is MDHEN and CDR2 is SYDVKM in the germline V gene. CDR3 length equals 14 residues. The V segment lost 7 bases and the J segment 3 bases; nucleotides outside the gene matches: 9.

This chain joins TRBV2 and TRBJ1-6, with 8 bases aligning to TRBD1. V lost 10 bases and J lost 5; bases outside the gene matches: 4. CDR1 and CDR2 (germline): SNHLY, FYNNEI. This CDR3 region has 13 residues. For the CDR3, the DNA is TGTGCCATCTTGGACAGGGATAATTCACCCCTCCACTTT. This sequence encodes CAILDRDNSPLHF.

The chain recombines TRBV6-6 with TRBJ1-1; unclear D gene. Trimming shortened V by 4 bases and J by 0 bases, and 9 bases separated the two germline ends. Germline CDR1 is MNHNY and CDR2 is SVGAGI (reference sequence). The CDR3 contains 14 residues. The CDR3 spells CASSLERMNTEAFF. CDR3 nucleotide sequence: TGTGCCAGCAGTTTGGAACGGATGAACACTGAAGCTTTCTTT.

The chain combines TRBV28 with TRBJ1-2, with 9 nucleotides matching TRBD1. J lost 2 bases, V lost 5 bases, and 6 bases had no gene match. This CDR3 contains 15 residues. Germline lookup yields CDR1 MDHEN and CDR2 SYDVKM. The CDR3 is CASSRAGQGNYGYTF. The CDR3 region has the DNA TGTGCCAGCAGTCGCGCCGGACAGGGGAACTATGGCTACACCTTC.

The chain links TRBV5-1 to TRBJ2-5; 11 nucleotides match TRBD2. J lost 2 bases, V lost 4 bases, and 1 base had no gene match. The length of the CDR3 is 14 residues. Looked up from germline, CDR1 is SGHRS and CDR2 is YFSETQ. The CDR3 region has the DNA TGCGCCAGCAGCCGACTAGCGGGGCAAGAGACCCAGTACTTC. This sequence encodes CASSRLAGQETQYF.

This chain uses TRBV4-3 with TRBJ2-3, with D perhaps matching TRBD2 (5 bases). CDR1 and CDR2 from the germline V gene are LGHNA and YSLEER. The V gene lost 1 base and the J gene lost 0 bases, with 17 bases spanning the gap. The CDR3 runs to 18 residues. DNA for the CDR3: TGCGCCAGCAGCCAAGCGACGGACTCTTGGTCTAGCACAGATACGCAGTATTTT. This translates into CASSQATDSWSSTDTQYF.

The chain carries TRBV2 and TRBJ1-1; D uncertain. CDR3 size: 14 residues. Germline V CDR1 and CDR2: SNHLY, FYNNEI. Deletions cut 7 bases from V and 0 bases from J, with 12 bases between. CDR3 sequence reads: CASTERFMNTEAFF. The CDR3 DNA reads TGTGCCAGCACTGAGCGGTTCATGAACACTGAAGCTTTCTTT.

The CDR3 sequence: CSVEERGGDRRGYEQYF. DNA of the CDR3: TGCAGCGTTGAAGAAAGGGGGGGGGACCGCCGAGGGTACGAGCAGTACTTC. V is TRBV29-1 and J is TRBJ2-7; a possible D gene is TRBD2 (7 bases). The CDR3 covers 17 residues. The V end was cut by 0 bases, the J end by 4 bases, with 22 bases between. The germline gives CDR1 SQVTM, CDR2 ANQGSEA.

The chain has TRBV9 and TRBJ1-2, with D hard to call. This CDR3 spans 12 amino acids. Germline values: CDR1 SGDLS, CDR2 YYNGEE. Trimming removed 4 bases at V and 6 bases at J, with 10 bases between. CDR3 DNA sequence: TGTGCCAGCAGCCTCGGTAGGGATGGCTACACCTTC. As protein: CASSLGRDGYTF.

The rearrangement joins TRBV13 to TRBJ2-7; 11 positions match TRBD2. Trimming cost V 3 bases and J 1 base; bases outside gene matches: 23. CDR1 is PRHDT, CDR2 FYEKMQ, per germline (reference sequence). The CDR3 is made up of 22 amino acids. CDR3 loop: CASSFRTGRIPRTSGSSYEQYF. The CDR3 DNA sequence: TGTGCCAGCAGCTTTCGGACGGGCAGGATCCCGCGGACTAGCGGGTCTTCCTACGAGCAGTACTTC.

The gene calls are TRBV19 and TRBJ2-2; the match to TRBD1 covers 8 bases. Germline CDR1 is LNHDA and CDR2 is SQIVND (reference sequence). The junction had 9 bases not matched to a gene; V was cut back by 6 bases and J by 6 bases. The CDR3 covers 15 residues. The DNA for the CDR3 is TGTGCCAGTAGCCCTGGACAGGGCGCACCCGGGGAGCTGTTTTTT. This gives the protein CASSPGQGAPGELFF.

V usage is TRBV2 and J usage is TRBJ2-3; 7 nucleotides agree with TRBD1. CDR3 size: 15 residues. Trimming removed 7 bases from V and 4 bases from J; junction bases left unmatched: 11. The germline gives CDR1 SNHLY, CDR2 FYNNEI. CDR3 DNA sequence: TGTGCCAGCAACGGCCGGGACAGATTCTCAGATACGCAGTATTTT. Translation: CASNGRDRFSDTQYF.

The rearrangement uses TRBV28 and TRBJ2-7, with 8 nucleotides matching TRBD1. Unmatched junction bases numbered 4, after V lost 2 bases and J lost 1 base. Germline-derived CDR1 and CDR2 are MDHEN and SYDVKM. The CDR3 runs 15 residues. The CDR3 sequence is CASSLMGQVSYEQYF. Here the CDR3 DNA reads TGTGCCAGCAGTTTAATGGGACAGGTATCCTACGAGCAGTACTTC.

The chain carries TRBV6-5 and TRBJ2-5; TRBD2 is a possible D gene (5 bases). This CDR3 spans 14 amino acids. Germline assignment: CDR1 MNHEY and CDR2 SVGAGI. V dropped 5 bases and J dropped 2 bases, with 12 bases sitting between them. CDR3 DNA sequence: TGTGCCAGCAGTCGCCGGCGGGTTCAAGAGACCCAGTACTTC. Residues: CASSRRRVQETQYF.

CDR3: CSVKGALGNGYTF. The CDR3 nucleotides read TGCAGCGTTAAGGGGGCCCTCGGAAATGGCTACACCTTC. The rearrangement joins TRBV29-1 to TRBJ1-2; TRBD1 matches 7 bases. V was pared by 5 bases and J by 6 bases, with 9 bases of the junction left unmatched. CDR1 SQVTM and CDR2 ANQGSEA come from the germline V gene. The length of the CDR3 is 13 residues.